The rows below give T cell receptor beta chains drawn from one sample of a study of blood T cell repertoires in COVID-19. Data came from immunoSEQ multiplex PCR; TCRdb stores just in-frame clones and leaves some out. The sample consists of roughly 100,000 clones, around 84% of them appearing once. Sequencing used peripheral blood. These receptors were collected from a man between 60 and 75 years old with acute or convalescent COVID-19. Each CDR3 is given with its conserved first and last residue. A D gene is named only where the DNA matches it firmly. Size tells how often a clone was seen (once, few, many) or the class of an expanded clone, and some rows leave it out.

>-|-|TRBV15|TRBJ2-7
TGTGCCACCAGCAGCGCTCCAGGGAAGAGGCACGAGCAGTACTTC
CATSSAPGKRHEQYF
>-|many|TRBV18|TRBJ2-2
TGTGCCAGCTCACCGAGTTTCGAATACGGGGAGCTGTTTTTT
CASSPSFEYGELFF
>-|-|TRBV18|TRBJ1-6
TGTGCCAGCACTCCCACAAGCGGGGGGAGGGATTCACCCCTCCACTTT
CASTPTSGGRDSPLHF
>-|-|TRBV11-3|TRBJ1-4
TGTGCCAGCGGGGGAGGACCTAATGAAAAACTGTTTTTT
CASGGGPNEKLFF
>TRBD1|-|TRBV19|TRBJ2-2
TGTGCCAGTAGACCTAGGACAGGGGGAGTTCCGAACACCGGGGAGCTGTTTTTT
CASRPRTGGVPNTGELFF
>-|-|TRBV6-5|TRBJ2-5
TGTGCCAGCAGCCCCGGGTTAGCTGAAGAGACCCAGTACTTC
CASSPGLAEETQYF
>-|-|TRBV9|TRBJ2-1
TGTGCCAGCAGCTTACAGACGGGAGTGGGGATTGAGCAGTTCTTC
CASSLQTGVGIEQFF
>TRBD2|-|TRBV7-2|TRBJ2-3
TGTGCCAGCAGCTTAGCGCTCAGGACTAGCGGAAGCACAGATACGCAGTATTTT
CASSLALRTSGSTDTQYF
>-|few|TRBV19|TRBJ2-3
TGTGCCAGTGGGGCAGGGGCAGATACGCAGTATTTT
CASGAGADTQYF
>TRBD2|-|TRBV6-2/TRBV6-3|TRBJ2-2
TGTGCCAGCAGTCTCCCGACTAGCGGTACCGGGGAGCTGTTTTTT
CASSLPTSGTGELFF
>TRBD2|few|TRBV6-6|TRBJ2-1
TGTGCCAGCAGTCCAGGGACTAGCGGGAGGCTGGAGCAGTTCTTC
CASSPGTSGRLEQFF
>TRBD2|-|TRBV28|TRBJ2-1
TGTGCCAGCAGTTTACTAGCGGGGTTTAATGAGCAGTTCTTC
CASSLLAGFNEQFF
>-|-|TRBV6-5|TRBJ2-7
TGTGCCAGCAGTTACCTAGGGGTTGGGTACGAGCAGTACTTC
CASSYLGVGYEQYF
>TRBD2|-|TRBV7-2|TRBJ2-2
TGTGCCAGCAGCCCAATCGGGACTAGCGGGAGAGGCGCCGGGGAGCTGTTTTTT
CASSPIGTSGRGAGELFF
>TRBD1|-|TRBV5-6|TRBJ2-7
TGTGCCAGCAGCTTAGACAGGGAGAACGAGCAGTACTTC
CASSLDRENEQYF
>TRBD2|many|TRBV27|TRBJ2-1
TGTGCCAGCATCGAAGCGGGAGCACCGTTCAATGAGCAGTTCTTC
CASIEAGAPFNEQFF
>-|-|TRBV28|TRBJ2-7
TGTGCCAGCAGTTCCAGACAATCGGGGTACGAGCAGTACTTC
CASSSRQSGYEQYF
>-|-|TRBV5-1|TRBJ2-1
TGCGCCAGCAGCTTGGGTTCTCTCGACAATGAGCAGTTCTTC
CASSLGSLDNEQFF
>TRBD2|-|TRBV5-6|TRBJ2-5
TGTGCCAGCAGAAGTCTAGGGGAGGGGGAGACCCAGTACTTC
CASRSLGEGETQYF
>-|-|TRBV7-6|TRBJ2-4
TGTGCCAGCAGCTTCAGTCACAGCAATAAAAACATTCAGTACTTC
CASSFSHSNKNIQYF
>-|-|TRBV9|TRBJ2-7
TGTGCCAGCAGCGCATACCTAGCTTCCTACGAGCAGTACTTC
CASSAYLASYEQYF
>-|-|TRBV4-1|TRBJ1-5
TGCGCCAGCAGCCTTGCCGAACTCAATCAGCCCCAGCATTTT
CASSLAELNQPQHF
>TRBD1|few|TRBV30|TRBJ1-5
TGTGCCTGGAGTGTACGGGTCGGGACAGGAGAAAATCAGCCCCAGCATTTT
CAWSVRVGTGENQPQHF
>-|-|TRBV5-4|TRBJ1-3
TGTGCCAGCAGCCCTGCTAGGGACTATGGAAACACCATATATTTT
CASSPARDYGNTIYF
>TRBD1|-|TRBV5-5|TRBJ1-2
TGTGCCAGCAGCTTGGCAAACAGGGGGCTGGTTGGCTACACCTTC
CASSLANRGLVGYTF
>-|-|TRBV5-4|TRBJ2-1
TGTGCCAGCAGTCTAACTGAGGGCCAGGATGAGCAGTTCTTC
CASSLTEGQDEQFF
>TRBD1|-|TRBV3-1/TRBV3-2|TRBJ1-1
TGTGCCAGCAGCCAAATCGGGACAGGCGGTAACGGAGCTTTCTTT
CASSQIGTGGNGAFF
>-|-|TRBV6-5|TRBJ1-1
TGTGCCAGCAGTAAGAACGGAGAATTGAACACTGAAGCTTTCTTT
CASSKNGELNTEAFF
>-|-|TRBV4-1|TRBJ2-5
TGCGCCAGCAGCCAAGGTGTCGAAAGGGGTTTCGGGCAAGAGACCCAGTACTTC
CASSQGVERGFGQETQYF
>-|-|TRBV11-2|TRBJ2-3
TGTGCCAGCAGCTTAGTTGGGCATGGAAGTGGGGATACGCAGTATTTT
CASSLVGHGSGDTQYF
>-|once|TRBV6-1|TRBJ1-1
TGTGCCAGCAGTGAAGTGGGGGGGCTGAACACTGAAGCTTTCTTT
CASSEVGGLNTEAFF
>TRBD2|-|TRBV29-1|TRBJ2-2
TGCAGCGCGGTATATGGACTAGCGGTGACCGGGGAGCTGTTTTTT
CSAVYGLAVTGELFF
>TRBD1|-|TRBV3-1/TRBV3-2|TRBJ1-4
TGTGCCAGCAGCCAAGATCTTCAGGGACAGTATAATGAAAAGCTGTTTTTT
CASSQDLQGQYNEKLFF
>TRBD1|-|TRBV4-1|TRBJ1-1
TGCGCCAGCAGCCCCTACGGACAGGTGAACACTGAAGCTTTCTTT
CASSPYGQVNTEAFF
>-|-|TRBV7-2|TRBJ1-1
TGTGCCAGCAGTCGACCGGGGTACGCTGAAGCTTTCTTT
CASSRPGYAEAFF
>-|-|TRBV6-2/TRBV6-3|TRBJ2-1
TGTGCCAGTAGTCGACTCCCGGGAGAGCAGTTCTTC
CASSRLPGEQFF